Listed below are T cell receptor beta chains from one sample, sequenced in a study of control samples from healthy donors and cancer patients. TCRdb's copy holds only in-frame clones and misses some; the assay was immunoSEQ multiplex PCR. The sample has about 79,000 clones; 80% to 95% are singletons. Input material: PBMCs. The receptors originated from a woman in her forties with lung cancer. The CDR3 runs from the conserved cysteine through the conserved F or W. A D gene is named only where the DNA matches it firmly. Some rows mark clone size as missing; the rest say once, few, many or name a class of expanded clone.

TRBV27	TRBJ2-7	TRBD1	-	CASKTGKNYEQYF	TGTGCCAGCAAGACAGGGAAAAACTACGAGCAGTACTTC
TRBV25-1	TRBJ1-3	-	once	CASSEYLAGDNGNTIYF	TGTGCCAGCAGTGAGTATTTGGCAGGGGATAATGGAAACACCATATATTTT
TRBV2	TRBJ1-1	-	-	CASKPGNTEAFF	TGTGCCAGCAAGCCAGGGAACACTGAAGCTTTCTTT
TRBV7-9	TRBJ2-1	-	-	CASSSGTHLNEQFF	TGTGCCAGCAGCTCCGGGACTCATTTAAATGAGCAGTTCTTC
TRBV19	TRBJ2-7	-	-	CASSPGTRSFTYEQYF	TGTGCCAGTAGTCCGGGAACTCGAAGCTTTACCTACGAGCAGTACTTC
TRBV5-1	TRBJ2-3	TRBD2	once	CASSLSGDTDTQYF	TGCGCCAGCAGCTTGAGCGGGGACACAGATACGCAGTATTTT
TRBV2	TRBJ1-5	TRBD1	-	CASRDRAAQPQHF	TGTGCCAGCAGGGACAGGGCCGCTCAGCCCCAGCATTTT
TRBV7-9	TRBJ2-7	-	few	CASTSSSSYEQYF	TGTGCCAGCACCTCCTCCAGCTCCTACGAGCAGTACTTC
TRBV19	TRBJ2-2	-	-	CASSIQRGELFF	TGTGCCAGTAGTATACAGCGGGGGGAGCTGTTTTTT
TRBV5-6	TRBJ1-2	TRBD1	-	CASSPITGGLYGYTF	TGTGCCAGCAGCCCCATAACAGGGGGCCTCTATGGCTACACCTTC
TRBV15	TRBJ2-7	-	-	CATSISLDPAYEQYF	TGTGCCACCAGCATTTCTTTAGACCCAGCCTACGAGCAGTACTTC
TRBV2	TRBJ1-2	TRBD1	-	CASRMDRQGTFYGYTF	TGTGCCAGCAGGATGGATCGACAGGGGACTTTTTACGGCTACACCTTC
TRBV18	TRBJ1-2	-	-	CASSPPKRRGGENGYTF	TGTGCCAGCTCACCACCCAAAAGAAGAGGGGGGGAGAATGGCTACACCTTC
TRBV9	TRBJ2-1	-	-	CASSVREFSYNEQFF	TGTGCCAGCAGCGTGAGGGAGTTCTCCTACAATGAGCAGTTCTTC
TRBV6-5	TRBJ1-2	-	-	CASGEANYGYTF	TGTGCCAGCGGGGAGGCTAACTATGGCTACACCTTC
TRBV11-2	TRBJ1-1	-	-	CASSLATGNTEAFF	TGTGCCAGCAGCTTAGCCACCGGGAACACTGAAGCTTTCTTT
TRBV6-1	TRBJ1-5	TRBD1	once	CASSEVGQGSNQPQHF	TGTGCCAGCAGTGAAGTCGGACAGGGGAGTAACCAGCCCCAGCATTTT
TRBV19	TRBJ1-6	-	-	CASSPYQQGPGGSPLHF	TGTGCCAGTAGTCCCTATCAACAGGGACCTGGTGGCTCACCCCTCCACTTT
TRBV5-1	TRBJ1-1	TRBD1	-	CASSTGQGNTEAFF	TGCGCCAGCAGCACCGGACAGGGGAACACTGAAGCTTTCTTT
TRBV7-9	TRBJ1-1	-	-	CATGKIPTMNTEAFF	TGTGCAACTGGCAAGATCCCCACGATGAACACTGAAGCTTTCTTT
TRBV13	TRBJ1-6	-	few	CASSLNGVSYNSPLHF	TGTGCCAGCAGCTTAAACGGGGTTTCCTATAATTCACCCCTCCACTTT
TRBV11-2	TRBJ1-1	-	-	CASSLKLNTEAFF	TGTGCCAGCAGCTTAAAGCTAAACACTGAAGCTTTCTTT
TRBV11-2	TRBJ2-1	TRBD2	-	CASSSAGGNYNEQFF	TGTGCCAGCAGCTCCGCGGGGGGCAACTACAATGAGCAGTTCTTC
TRBV3-1/TRBV3-2	TRBJ1-4	-	-	CASSLGHAGNEKLFF	TGTGCCAGCAGCCTAGGGCACGCGGGGAATGAAAAACTGTTTTTT
TRBV29-1	TRBJ1-2	-	-	CSVPVATGKGFYGYTF	TGCAGCGTTCCTGTCGCAACAGGGAAGGGCTTCTATGGCTACACCTTC
TRBV7-3	TRBJ1-1	-	once	CASSLTLGTEAFF	TGTGCCAGCAGCTTAACGCTAGGGACTGAAGCTTTCTTT
TRBV5-6	TRBJ2-7	-	-	CASSPGHDRYEQYF	TGTGCCAGCAGCCCCGGACATGATCGCTACGAGCAGTACTTC
TRBV7-8	TRBJ2-2	-	-	CASSQSPPNTGELFF	TGTGCCAGCAGCCAGTCTCCCCCGAACACCGGGGAGCTGTTTTTT
TRBV6-5	TRBJ1-3	-	-	CASSPLYPGGNTIYF	TGTGCCAGCAGCCCGTTGTACCCTGGAGGAAACACCATATATTTT
TRBV7-4	TRBJ1-3	-	-	CASSPVDSSGNTIYF	TGTGCCAGCAGCCCTGTGGACAGCTCTGGAAACACCATATATTTT
TRBV4-1	TRBJ2-1	-	-	CASSQETYNEQFF	TGCGCCAGCAGCCAAGAAACATACAATGAGCAGTTCTTC
TRBV4-1	TRBJ1-2	-	-	CASSRGPQPNYGYTF	TGCGCCAGCAGCCGCGGACCCCAACCTAACTATGGCTACACCTTC
TRBV7-2	TRBJ1-1	-	-	CASSSLTGIAFF	TGTGCCAGCAGCTCCTTAACAGGGATCGCTTTCTTT
TRBV7-9	TRBJ1-2	-	-	CASSLQRQFENYGYTF	TGTGCCAGCAGCTTACAGAGGCAGTTTGAGAACTATGGCTACACCTTC
TRBV25-1	TRBJ2-7	-	-	CASRGGISYEQYF	TGTGCCAGCAGAGGAGGTATTTCCTACGAGCAGTACTTC
TRBV3-1/TRBV3-2	TRBJ1-5	TRBD1	-	CASSQGRILTGDQPQHF	TGTGCCAGCAGCCAAGGACGCATTTTGACAGGGGACCAGCCCCAGCATTTT
TRBV20-1	TRBJ2-1	-	-	CSARSLAEQFF	TGCAGTGCTAGATCACTTGCAGAGCAGTTCTTC
TRBV3-1/TRBV3-2	TRBJ1-2	-	once	CASSQAATEGGYTF	TGTGCCAGCAGCCAAGCTGCTACGGAGGGAGGCTACACCTTC
TRBV11-2	TRBJ2-7	-	-	CASSPVRSISYEQYF	TGTGCCAGCAGCCCCGTAAGGAGTATTTCCTACGAGCAGTACTTC
TRBV19	TRBJ1-2	TRBD1	few	CASRREGTGGGYTF	TGTGCCAGTAGGAGAGAAGGAACAGGGGGAGGCTACACCTTC
TRBV7-8	TRBJ2-2	-	once	CASSQSWVRAGELFF	TGTGCCAGCAGCCAATCCTGGGTCCGGGCCGGGGAGCTGTTTTTT
TRBV4-2	TRBJ1-1	-	-	CASSPIRENTEAFF	TGTGCCAGCAGCCCAATAAGGGAGAACACTGAAGCTTTCTTT
TRBV6-1	TRBJ1-1	-	-	CASSEAVFPEAFF	TGTGCCAGCAGTGAAGCGGTGTTCCCTGAAGCTTTCTTT